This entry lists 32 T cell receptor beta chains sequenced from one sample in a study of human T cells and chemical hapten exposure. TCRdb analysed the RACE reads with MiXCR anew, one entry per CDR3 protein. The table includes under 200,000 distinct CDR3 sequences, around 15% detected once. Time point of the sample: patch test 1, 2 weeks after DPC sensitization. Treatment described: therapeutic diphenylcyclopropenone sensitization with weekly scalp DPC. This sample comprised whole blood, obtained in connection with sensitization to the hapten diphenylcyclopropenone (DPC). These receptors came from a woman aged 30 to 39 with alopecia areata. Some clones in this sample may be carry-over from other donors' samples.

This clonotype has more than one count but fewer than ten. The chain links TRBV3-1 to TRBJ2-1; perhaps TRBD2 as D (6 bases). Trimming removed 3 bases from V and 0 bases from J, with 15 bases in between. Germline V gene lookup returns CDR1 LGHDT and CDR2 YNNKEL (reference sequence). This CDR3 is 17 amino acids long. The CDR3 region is CASSQSGDLSSYNEQFF. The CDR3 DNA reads TGTGCCAGCAGCCAGTCGGGGGACCTAAGCTCCTACAATGAGCAGTTCTTC.

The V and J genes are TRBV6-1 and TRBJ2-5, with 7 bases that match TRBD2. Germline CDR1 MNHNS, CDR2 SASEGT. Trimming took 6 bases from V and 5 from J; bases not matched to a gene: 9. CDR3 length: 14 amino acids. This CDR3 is CASSGGLVRETQYF. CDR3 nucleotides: TGTGCCAGCAGCGGAGGACTAGTCAGGGAGACCCAGTACTTC.

CDR3 nucleotides: TGTGCCACCAGCAGACGCATAGCGGGAGATACGCAGTATTTT. This gives the protein CATSRRIAGDTQYF. This chain connects TRBV15 to TRBJ2-3, with TRBD2 identical over 7 bases. With 2 bases clipped from V and 5 bases from J, the junction kept 4 bases outside the gene matches. CDR1 and CDR2 (germline): LNHNV, YYDKDF (reference sequence). The CDR3 extends over 14 amino acids.

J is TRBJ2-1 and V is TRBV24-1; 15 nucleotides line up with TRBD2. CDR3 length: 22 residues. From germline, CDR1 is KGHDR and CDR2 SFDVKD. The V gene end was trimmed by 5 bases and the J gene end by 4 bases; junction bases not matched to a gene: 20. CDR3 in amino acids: CATSGAGTSGRPKTLTYNEQFF. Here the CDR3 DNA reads TGTGCCACCAGTGGTGCCGGGACTAGCGGGAGGCCCAAAACACTAACGTACAATGAGCAGTTCTTC.

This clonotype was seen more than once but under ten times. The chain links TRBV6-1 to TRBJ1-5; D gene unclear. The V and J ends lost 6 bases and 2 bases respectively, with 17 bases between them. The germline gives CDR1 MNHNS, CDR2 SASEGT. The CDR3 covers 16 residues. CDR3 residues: CASSQSRGNGNQPQHF. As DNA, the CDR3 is TGTGCCAGCAGCCAAAGCCGGGGTAACGGCAATCAGCCCCAGCATTTT.

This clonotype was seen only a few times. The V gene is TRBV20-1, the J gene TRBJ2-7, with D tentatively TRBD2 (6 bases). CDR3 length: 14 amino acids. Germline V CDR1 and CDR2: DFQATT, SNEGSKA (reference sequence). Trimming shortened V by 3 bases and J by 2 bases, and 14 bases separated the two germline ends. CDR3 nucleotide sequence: TGCAGTGCTAGCGGGGGTCCAAATCCCTACGAGCAGTACTTC. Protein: CSASGGPNPYEQYF.

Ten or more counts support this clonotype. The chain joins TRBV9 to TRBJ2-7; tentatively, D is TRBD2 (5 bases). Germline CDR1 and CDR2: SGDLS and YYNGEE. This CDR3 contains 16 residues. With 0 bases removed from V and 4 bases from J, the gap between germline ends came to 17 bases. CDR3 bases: TGTGCCAGCAGCGTAGCTCCCGCGACTAAGGGATACGAGCAGTACTTC. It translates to CASSVAPATKGYEQYF.

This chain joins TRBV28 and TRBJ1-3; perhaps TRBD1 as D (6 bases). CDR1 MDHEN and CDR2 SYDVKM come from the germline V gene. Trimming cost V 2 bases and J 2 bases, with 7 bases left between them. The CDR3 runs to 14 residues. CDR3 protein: CASSLGGPGNTIYF. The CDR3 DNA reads TGTGCCAGCAGTTTAGGGGGGCCTGGAAACACCATATATTTT.

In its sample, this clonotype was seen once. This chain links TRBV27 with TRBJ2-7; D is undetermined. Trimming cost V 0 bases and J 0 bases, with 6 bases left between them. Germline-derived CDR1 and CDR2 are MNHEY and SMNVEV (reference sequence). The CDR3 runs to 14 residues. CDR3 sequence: CASSLSQDSYEQYF. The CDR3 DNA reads TGTGCCAGCAGTTTATCCCAGGACTCCTACGAGCAGTACTTC.

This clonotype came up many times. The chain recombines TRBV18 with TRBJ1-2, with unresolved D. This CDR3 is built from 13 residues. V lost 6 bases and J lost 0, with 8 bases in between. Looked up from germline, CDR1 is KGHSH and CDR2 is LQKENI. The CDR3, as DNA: TGTGCCAGCTCGGACGGAACTAACTATGGCTACACCTTC. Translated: CASSDGTNYGYTF.

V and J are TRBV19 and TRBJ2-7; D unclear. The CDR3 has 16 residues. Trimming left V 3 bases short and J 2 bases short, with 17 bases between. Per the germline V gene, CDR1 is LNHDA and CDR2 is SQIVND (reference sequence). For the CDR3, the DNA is TGTGCCAGTAGTATTACATCGGCAGGCCCAACCTACGAGCAGTACTTC. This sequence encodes CASSITSAGPTYEQYF.

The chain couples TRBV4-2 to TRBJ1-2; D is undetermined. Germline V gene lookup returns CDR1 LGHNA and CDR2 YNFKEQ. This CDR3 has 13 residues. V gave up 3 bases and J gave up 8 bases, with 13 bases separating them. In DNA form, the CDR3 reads TGTGCCAGCAGCCAGCCCGTTGTCGGGGGCTACACCTTC. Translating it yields CASSQPVVGGYTF.

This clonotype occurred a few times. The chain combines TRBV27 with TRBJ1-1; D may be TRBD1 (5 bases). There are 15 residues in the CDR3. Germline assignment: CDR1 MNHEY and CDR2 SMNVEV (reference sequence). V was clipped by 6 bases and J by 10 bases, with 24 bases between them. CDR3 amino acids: CASRPSATAPLRAFF. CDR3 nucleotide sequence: TGTGCCAGCAGACCCTCGGCGACAGCCCCACTTCGAGCTTTCTTT.

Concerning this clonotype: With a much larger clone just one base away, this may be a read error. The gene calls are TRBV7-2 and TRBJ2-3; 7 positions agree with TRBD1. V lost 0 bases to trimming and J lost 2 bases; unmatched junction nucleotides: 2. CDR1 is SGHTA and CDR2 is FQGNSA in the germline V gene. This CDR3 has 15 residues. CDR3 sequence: CASSLAGQLTDTQYF. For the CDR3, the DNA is TGTGCCAGCAGCTTAGCGGGACAGCTCACAGATACGCAGTATTTT.

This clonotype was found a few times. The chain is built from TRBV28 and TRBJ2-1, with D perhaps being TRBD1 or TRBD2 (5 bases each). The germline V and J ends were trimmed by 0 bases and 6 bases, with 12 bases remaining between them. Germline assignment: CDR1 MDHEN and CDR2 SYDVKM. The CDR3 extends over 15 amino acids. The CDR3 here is CASSLWGDGTNEQFF. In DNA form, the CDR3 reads TGTGCCAGCAGTTTATGGGGGGATGGGACCAATGAGCAGTTCTTC.

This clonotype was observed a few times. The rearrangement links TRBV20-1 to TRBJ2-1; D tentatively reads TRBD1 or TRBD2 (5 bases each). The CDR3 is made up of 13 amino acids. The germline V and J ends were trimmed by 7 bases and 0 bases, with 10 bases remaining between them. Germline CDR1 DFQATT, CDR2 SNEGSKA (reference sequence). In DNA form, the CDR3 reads TGCAGTGGAGGGACGGCCTCCTACAATGAGCAGTTCTTC. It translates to CSGGTASYNEQFF.

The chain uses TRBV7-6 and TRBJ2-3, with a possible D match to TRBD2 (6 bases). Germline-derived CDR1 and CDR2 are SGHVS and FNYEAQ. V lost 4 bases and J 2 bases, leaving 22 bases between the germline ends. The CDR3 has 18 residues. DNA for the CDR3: TGTGCCAGCAGCTCCCACCTCCAACGGGGGAAAATCACAGATACGCAGTATTTT. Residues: CASSSHLQRGKITDTQYF.

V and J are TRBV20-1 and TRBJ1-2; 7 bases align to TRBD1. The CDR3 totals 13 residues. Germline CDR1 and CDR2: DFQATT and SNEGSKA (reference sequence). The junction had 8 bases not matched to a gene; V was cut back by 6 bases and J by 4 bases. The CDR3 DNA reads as TGCAGTGCCTGGGACAGCGTTACCTATGGCTACACCTTC. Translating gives CSAWDSVTYGYTF.

The CDR3 bases are TGTGCCAGCAGCCCAGGAACCCAAACAGGCTACACCTTC. It yields the protein CASSPGTQTGYTF. The rearrangement links TRBV5-4 to TRBJ1-2; the D is unclear. The V gene's germline CDR1 is SGHNT and CDR2 YYREEE (reference sequence). This CDR3 is 13 amino acids long. V shed 4 bases and J shed 8 bases, with 15 bases lying between them. Drawing the rest from reference TRBV5-4 and TRBJ1-2, the complete variable domain is ETGVTQSPTHLIKTRGQQVTLRCSSQSGHNTVSWYQQALGQGPQFIFQYYREEENGRGNFPPRFSGLQFPNYSSELNVNALELDDSALYLCASSPGTQTGYTFGSGTRLTVV.

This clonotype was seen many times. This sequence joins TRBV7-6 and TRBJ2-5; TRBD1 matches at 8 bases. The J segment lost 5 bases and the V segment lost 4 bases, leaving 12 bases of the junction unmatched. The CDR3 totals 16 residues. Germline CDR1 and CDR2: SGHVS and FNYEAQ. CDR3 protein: CASSSYPTGASETQYF. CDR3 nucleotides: TGTGCCAGCAGCTCCTACCCGACAGGGGCTAGTGAGACCCAGTACTTC.

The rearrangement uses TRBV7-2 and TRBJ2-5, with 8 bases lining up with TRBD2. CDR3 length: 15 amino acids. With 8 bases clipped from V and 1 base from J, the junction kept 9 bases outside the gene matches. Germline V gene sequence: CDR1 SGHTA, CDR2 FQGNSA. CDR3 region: CASGTTGGFQETQYF. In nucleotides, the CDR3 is TGTGCCAGCGGAACGACGGGAGGGTTCCAAGAGACCCAGTACTTC.

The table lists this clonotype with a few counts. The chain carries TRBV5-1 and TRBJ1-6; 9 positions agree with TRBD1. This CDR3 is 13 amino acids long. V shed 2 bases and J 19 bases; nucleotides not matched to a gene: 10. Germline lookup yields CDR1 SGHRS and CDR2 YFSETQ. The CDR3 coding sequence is TGCGCCAGCAGCTTTGAAGGACAGGGGCCAGGTCACTTT. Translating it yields CASSFEGQGPGHF.

The CDR3 loop is CSARARDTQYF. CDR3 DNA: TGCAGTGCTAGAGCACGAGATACGCAGTATTTT. J is TRBJ2-3 and V is TRBV20-1; D is ambiguous. The CDR3 consists of 11 residues. Germline values: CDR1 DFQATT, CDR2 SNEGSKA (reference sequence). V gave up 1 base and J gave up 5 bases, with 4 bases separating them.

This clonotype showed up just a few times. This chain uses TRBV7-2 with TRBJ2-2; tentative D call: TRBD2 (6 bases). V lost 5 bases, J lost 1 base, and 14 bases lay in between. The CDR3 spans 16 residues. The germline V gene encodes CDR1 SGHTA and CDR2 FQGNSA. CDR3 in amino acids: CASSPIAGMNTGELFF. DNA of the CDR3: TGTGCCAGCAGCCCCATTGCGGGAATGAACACCGGGGAGCTGTTTTTT.

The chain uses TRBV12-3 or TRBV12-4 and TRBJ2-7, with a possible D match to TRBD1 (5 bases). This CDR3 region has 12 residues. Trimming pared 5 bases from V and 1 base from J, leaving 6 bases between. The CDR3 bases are TGTGCCAGCAGTCGGACATCCTACGAGCAGTACTTC. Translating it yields CASSRTSYEQYF.

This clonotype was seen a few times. The CDR3 protein is CSAFTRDRESYEQYF. The CDR3, as DNA: TGCAGTGCTTTTACCCGGGACAGGGAGTCCTACGAGCAGTACTTC. The rearrangement uses TRBV20-1 and TRBJ2-7, with 9 nucleotides matching TRBD1. In germline, CDR1 is DFQATT, CDR2 SNEGSKA (reference sequence). After removal of 5 bases from V and 1 base from J, the junction contained 9 bases not matched to a gene. This CDR3 contains 15 residues.

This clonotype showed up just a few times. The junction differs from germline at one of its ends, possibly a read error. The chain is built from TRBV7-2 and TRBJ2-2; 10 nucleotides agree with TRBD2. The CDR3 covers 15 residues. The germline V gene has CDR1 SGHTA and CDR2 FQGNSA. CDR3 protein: CASSLAGENTGELFF. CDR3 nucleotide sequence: TGTGCCAGCAGCCTAGCGGGGGAGAACACCGGGGAGCTGTTTTTT.

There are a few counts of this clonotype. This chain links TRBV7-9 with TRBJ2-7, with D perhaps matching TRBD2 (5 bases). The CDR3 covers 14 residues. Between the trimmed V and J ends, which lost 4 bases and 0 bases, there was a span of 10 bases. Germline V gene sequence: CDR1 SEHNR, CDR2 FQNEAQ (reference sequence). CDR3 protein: CASSSAGISYEQYF. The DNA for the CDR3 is TGTGCCAGCAGCTCCGCCGGGATCTCCTACGAGCAGTACTTC.

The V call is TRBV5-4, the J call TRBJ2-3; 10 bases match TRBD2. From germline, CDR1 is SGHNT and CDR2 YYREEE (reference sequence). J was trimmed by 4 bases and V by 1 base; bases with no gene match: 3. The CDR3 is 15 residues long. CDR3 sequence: CASSLRSGGADTQYF. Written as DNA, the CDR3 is TGTGCCAGCAGCTTGAGAAGCGGGGGGGCAGATACGCAGTATTTT. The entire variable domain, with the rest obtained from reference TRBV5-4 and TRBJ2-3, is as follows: ETGVTQSPTHLIKTRGQQVTLRCSSQSGHNTVSWYQQALGQGPQFIFQYYREEENGRGNFPPRFSGLQFPNYSSELNVNALELDDSALYLCASSLRSGGADTQYFGPGTRLTVL.

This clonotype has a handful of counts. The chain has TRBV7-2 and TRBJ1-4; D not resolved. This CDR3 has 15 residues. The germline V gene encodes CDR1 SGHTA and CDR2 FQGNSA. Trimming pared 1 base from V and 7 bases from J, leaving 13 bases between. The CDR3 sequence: CASSLDSRIGEKLFF. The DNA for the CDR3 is TGTGCCAGCAGCTTAGATTCCAGAATTGGTGAAAAACTGTTTTTT.

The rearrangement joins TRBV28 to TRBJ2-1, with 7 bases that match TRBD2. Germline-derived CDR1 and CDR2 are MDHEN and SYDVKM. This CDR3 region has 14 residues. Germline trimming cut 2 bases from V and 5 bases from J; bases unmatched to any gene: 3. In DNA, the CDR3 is TGTGCCAGCAGTTTACTAGCGGTTGACAATGAGCAGTTCTTC. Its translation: CASSLLAVDNEQFF. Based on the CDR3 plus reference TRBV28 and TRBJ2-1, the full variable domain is DVKVTQSSRYLVKRTGEKVFLECVQDMDHENMFWYRQDPGLGLRLIYFSYDVKMKEKGDIPEGYSVSREKKERFSLILESASTNQTSMYLCASSLLAVDNEQFFGPGTRLTVL.

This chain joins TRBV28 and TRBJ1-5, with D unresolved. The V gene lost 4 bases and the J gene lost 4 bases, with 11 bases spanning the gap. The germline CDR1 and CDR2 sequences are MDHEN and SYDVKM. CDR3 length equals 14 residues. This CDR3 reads CASSSRLANQPQHF. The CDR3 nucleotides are TGTGCCAGCAGTTCTCGACTGGCAAATCAGCCCCAGCATTTT. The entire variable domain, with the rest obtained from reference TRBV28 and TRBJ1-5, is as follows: DVKVTQSSRYLVKRTGEKVFLECVQDMDHENMFWYRQDPGLGLRLIYFSYDVKMKEKGDIPEGYSVSREKKERFSLILESASTNQTSMYLCASSSRLANQPQHFGDGTRLSIL.